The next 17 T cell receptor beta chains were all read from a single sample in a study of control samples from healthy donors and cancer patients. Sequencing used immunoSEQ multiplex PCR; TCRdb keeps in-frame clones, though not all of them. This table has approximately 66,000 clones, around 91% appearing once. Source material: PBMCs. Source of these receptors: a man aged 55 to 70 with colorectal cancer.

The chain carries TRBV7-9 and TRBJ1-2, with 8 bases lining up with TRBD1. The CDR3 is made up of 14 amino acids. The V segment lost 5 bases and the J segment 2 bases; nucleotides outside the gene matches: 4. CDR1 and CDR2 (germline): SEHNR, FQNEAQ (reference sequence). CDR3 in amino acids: CASSPRDRNYGYTF. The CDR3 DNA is TGTGCCAGCAGCCCCCGGGACAGGAACTATGGCTACACCTTC.

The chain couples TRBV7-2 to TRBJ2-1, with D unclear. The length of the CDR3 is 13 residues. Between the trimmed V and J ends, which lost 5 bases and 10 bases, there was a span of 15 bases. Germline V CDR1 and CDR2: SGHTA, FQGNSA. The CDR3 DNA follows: TGTGCCAGCAGCCCCAACCCGATCGGGGAGCAGTTCTTC. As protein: CASSPNPIGEQFF.

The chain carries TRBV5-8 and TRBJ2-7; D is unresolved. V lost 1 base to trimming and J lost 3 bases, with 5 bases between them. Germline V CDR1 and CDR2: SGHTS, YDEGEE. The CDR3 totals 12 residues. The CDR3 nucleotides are TGTGCCAGCAGCTTGATAGGCTACGAGCAGTACTTC. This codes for CASSLIGYEQYF. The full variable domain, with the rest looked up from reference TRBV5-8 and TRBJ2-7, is EAGVTQSPTHLIKTRGQQATLRCSPISGHTSVYWYQQALGLGLQFLLWYDEGEERNRGNFPPRFSGRQFPNYSSELNVNALELEDSALYLCASSLIGYEQYFGPGTRLTVT.

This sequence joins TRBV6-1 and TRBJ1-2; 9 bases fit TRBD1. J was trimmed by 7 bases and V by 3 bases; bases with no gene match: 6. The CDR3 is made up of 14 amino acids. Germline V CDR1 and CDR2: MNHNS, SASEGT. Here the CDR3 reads CASSDLGQGIGYTF. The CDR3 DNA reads TGTGCCAGCAGTGATCTGGGACAGGGCATTGGCTACACCTTC.

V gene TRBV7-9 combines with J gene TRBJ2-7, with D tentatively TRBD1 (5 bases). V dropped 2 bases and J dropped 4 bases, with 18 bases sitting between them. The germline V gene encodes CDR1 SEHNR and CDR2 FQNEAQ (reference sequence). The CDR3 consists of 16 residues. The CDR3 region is CASSLRMNQGRYEQYF. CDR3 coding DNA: TGTGCCAGCAGCTTAAGGATGAATCAGGGCCGATACGAGCAGTACTTC.

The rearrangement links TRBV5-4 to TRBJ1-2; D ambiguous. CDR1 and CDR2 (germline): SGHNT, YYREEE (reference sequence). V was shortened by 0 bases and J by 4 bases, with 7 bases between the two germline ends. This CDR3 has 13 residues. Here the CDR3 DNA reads TGTGCCAGCAGCTTGGACGGCCCCTATGGCTACACCTTC. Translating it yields CASSLDGPYGYTF.

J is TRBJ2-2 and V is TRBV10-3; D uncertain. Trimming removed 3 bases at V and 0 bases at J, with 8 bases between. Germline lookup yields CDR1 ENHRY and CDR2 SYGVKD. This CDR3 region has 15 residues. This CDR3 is CAISDGTSNTGELFF. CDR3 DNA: TGTGCCATCAGTGACGGAACATCGAACACCGGGGAGCTGTTTTTT.

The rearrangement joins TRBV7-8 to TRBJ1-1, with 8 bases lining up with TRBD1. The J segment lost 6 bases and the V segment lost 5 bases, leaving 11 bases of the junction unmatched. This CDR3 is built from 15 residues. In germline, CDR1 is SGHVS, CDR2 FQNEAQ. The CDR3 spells CASSLTGGGRAEAFF. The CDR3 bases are TGTGCCAGCAGCCTAACAGGGGGTGGAAGAGCTGAAGCTTTCTTT.

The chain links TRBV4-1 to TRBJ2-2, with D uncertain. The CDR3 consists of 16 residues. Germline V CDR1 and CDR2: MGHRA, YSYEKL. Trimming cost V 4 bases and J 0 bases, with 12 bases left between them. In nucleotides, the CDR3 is TGCGCCAGCAGCCGTCGGCTAAACGCGAACACCGGGGAGCTGTTTTTT. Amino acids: CASSRRLNANTGELFF.

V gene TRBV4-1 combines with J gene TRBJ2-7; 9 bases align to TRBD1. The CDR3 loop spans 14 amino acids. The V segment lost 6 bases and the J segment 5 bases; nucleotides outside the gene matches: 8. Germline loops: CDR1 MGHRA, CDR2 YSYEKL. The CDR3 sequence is CASSPRTGDNEQYF. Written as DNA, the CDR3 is TGCGCCAGCAGTCCGAGGACAGGGGACAACGAGCAGTACTTC.

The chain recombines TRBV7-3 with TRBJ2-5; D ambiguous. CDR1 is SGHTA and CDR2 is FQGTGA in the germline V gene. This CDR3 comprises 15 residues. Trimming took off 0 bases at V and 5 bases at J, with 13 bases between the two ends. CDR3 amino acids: CASSLTGTRGETQYF. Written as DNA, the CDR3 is TGTGCCAGCAGCTTAACCGGCACCCGTGGGGAGACCCAGTACTTC.

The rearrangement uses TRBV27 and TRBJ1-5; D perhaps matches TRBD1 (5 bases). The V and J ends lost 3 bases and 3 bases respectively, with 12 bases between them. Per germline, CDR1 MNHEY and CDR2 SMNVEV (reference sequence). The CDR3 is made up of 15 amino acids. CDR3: CASSFRGHTNQPQHF. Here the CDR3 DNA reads TGTGCCAGCAGTTTCCGAGGACATACCAATCAGCCCCAGCATTTT.

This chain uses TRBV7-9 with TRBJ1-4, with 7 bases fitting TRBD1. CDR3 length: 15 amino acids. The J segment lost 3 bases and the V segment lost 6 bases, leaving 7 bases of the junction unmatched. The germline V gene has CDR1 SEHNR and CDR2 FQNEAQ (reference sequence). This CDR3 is CASSRFRGANEKLFF. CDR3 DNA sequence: TGTGCCAGCAGTCGCTTCAGGGGGGCTAATGAAAAACTGTTTTTT.

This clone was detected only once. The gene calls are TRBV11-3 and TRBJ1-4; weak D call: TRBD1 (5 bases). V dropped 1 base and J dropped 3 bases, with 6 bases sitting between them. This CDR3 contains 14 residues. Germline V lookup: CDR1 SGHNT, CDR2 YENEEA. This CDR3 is CASSLGGANEKLFF. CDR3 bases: TGTGCCAGCAGCTTAGGGGGGGCTAATGAAAAACTGTTTTTT.

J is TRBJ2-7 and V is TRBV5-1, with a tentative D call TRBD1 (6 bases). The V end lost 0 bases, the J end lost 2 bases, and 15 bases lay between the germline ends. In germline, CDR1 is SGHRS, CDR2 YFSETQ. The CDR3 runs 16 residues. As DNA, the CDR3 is TGCGCCAGCAGCTTGGCCTCTTCTGAGGGGGCCTACGAGCAGTACTTC. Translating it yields CASSLASSEGAYEQYF.

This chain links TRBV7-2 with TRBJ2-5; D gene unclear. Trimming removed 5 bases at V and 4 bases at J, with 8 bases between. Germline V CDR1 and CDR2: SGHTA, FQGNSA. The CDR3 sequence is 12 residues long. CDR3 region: CASSPLLETQYF. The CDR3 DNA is TGTGCCAGCAGCCCCCTGTTAGAGACCCAGTACTTC.

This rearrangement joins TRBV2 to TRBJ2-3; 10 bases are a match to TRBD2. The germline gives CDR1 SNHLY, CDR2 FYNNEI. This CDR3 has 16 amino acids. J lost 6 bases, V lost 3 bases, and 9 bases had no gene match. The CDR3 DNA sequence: TGTGCCAGCAGTGACCCGGGACTAGCGTCTGGGGATACGCAGTATTTT. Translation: CASSDPGLASGDTQYF. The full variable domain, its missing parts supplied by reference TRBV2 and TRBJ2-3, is EPEVTQTPSHQVTQMGQEVILRCVPISNHLYFYWYRQILGQKVEFLVSFYNNEISEKSEIFDDQFSVERPDGSNFTLKIRSTKLEDSAMYFCASSDPGLASGDTQYFGPGTRLTVL.